These 11 T cell receptor beta chains came from one sample sequenced in a study of chemoradiotherapy in HPV16-positive cancers. TCRdb's table, derived via immunoSEQ multiplex PCR, lists solely in-frame clones and lacks some. Among some 4,100 clones listed, 72% were seen once. The specimen comprised tumor tissue, sampled from a patient who underwent chemoradiotherapy. These receptors were collected from a human donor with HPV-associated anogenital cancer.

The chain is built from TRBV7-3 and TRBJ1-5; no definite D call. This CDR3 spans 12 amino acids. The V end was cut by 3 bases, the J end by 6 bases, with 6 bases between. Germline CDR1 reads SGHTA; CDR2 reads FQGTGA. The CDR3 reads CASSLRGQPQHF. Here the CDR3 DNA reads TGTGCCAGCAGCTTGAGAGGTCAGCCCCAGCATTTT. Drawing the rest from reference TRBV7-3 and TRBJ1-5, the complete variable domain is GAGVSQTPSNKVTEKGKYVELRCDPISGHTALYWYRQSLGQGPEFLIYFQGTGAADDSGLPNDRFFAVRPEGSVSTLKIQRTERGDSAVYLCASSLRGQPQHFGDGTRLSIL.

This clone showed up just a few times. The chain recombines TRBV27 with TRBJ2-7; D gene ambiguous. Germline CDR1 reads MNHEY; CDR2 reads SMNVEV (reference sequence). Trimming left V 3 bases short and J 0 bases short, with 6 bases between. The CDR3 length is 13 residues. The CDR3 region is CASSFSNSYEQYF. CDR3 sequence (DNA): TGTGCCAGCAGTTTCTCGAACTCCTACGAGCAGTACTTC.

The rearrangement joins TRBV18 to TRBJ2-7; 7 bases align to TRBD1. The V gene end was trimmed by 2 bases and the J gene end by 3 bases; junction bases not matched to a gene: 10. The CDR3 has 16 amino acids. Germline assignment: CDR1 KGHSH and CDR2 LQKENI. The CDR3 loop is CASSPWITGADYEQYF. CDR3 in DNA: TGTGCCAGCTCACCATGGATTACAGGGGCGGACTACGAGCAGTACTTC.

The chain recombines TRBV28 with TRBJ2-7; 8 positions match TRBD1. The CDR3 totals 16 residues. Germline values: CDR1 MDHEN, CDR2 SYDVKM. Unmatched junction bases numbered 8, after V lost 1 base and J lost 3 bases. The CDR3 sequence is CASSLSPGQGSYEQYF. The CDR3 nucleotides read TGTGCCAGCAGTTTATCCCCTGGACAGGGCAGCTACGAGCAGTACTTC.

V usage is TRBV2 and J usage is TRBJ2-5; 9 bases are shared with TRBD1. V was clipped by 6 bases and J by 4 bases; unmatched bases: 12. The CDR3 is 16 residues long. Germline V CDR1 and CDR2: SNHLY, FYNNEI. The CDR3 DNA follows: TGTGCCAGCAGACGAACAGGGGGCCAGAGAGGAGAGACCCAGTACTTC. Protein: CASRRTGGQRGETQYF.

This clone appeared a few times. This chain connects TRBV28 to TRBJ2-5; 10 bases map to TRBD2. This CDR3 region has 14 residues. Looked up from germline, CDR1 is MDHEN and CDR2 is SYDVKM. Unmatched junction bases numbered 4, after V lost 2 bases and J lost 7 bases. CDR3 bases: TGTGCCAGCAGTTTACTAGCGGGAGCCCGGACCCAGTACTTC. Protein: CASSLLAGARTQYF.

V usage is TRBV5-1 and J usage is TRBJ2-7, with D unresolved. With 6 bases removed from V and 0 bases from J, the gap between germline ends came to 13 bases. The length of the CDR3 is 14 residues. CDR1 is SGHRS and CDR2 is YFSETQ in the germline V gene. The chain's CDR3 is CASTPTPSSYEQYF. The CDR3 DNA sequence: TGCGCCAGCACCCCGACTCCCAGCTCCTACGAGCAGTACTTC. Drawing the rest from reference TRBV5-1 and TRBJ2-7, the complete variable domain is KAGVTQTPRYLIKTRGQQVTLSCSPISGHRSVSWYQQTPGQGLQFLFEYFSETQRNKGNFPGRFSGRQFSNSRSEMNVSTLELGDSALYLCASTPTPSSYEQYFGPGTRLTVT.

V and J are TRBV5-4 and TRBJ1-2, with 9 bases lining up with TRBD1. V lost 4 bases to trimming and J lost 6 bases; unmatched junction nucleotides: 7. CDR3 length: 14 amino acids. Germline lookup yields CDR1 SGHNT and CDR2 YYREEE (reference sequence). Here the CDR3 reads CASSRNRGQNGYTF. The CDR3 coding sequence is TGTGCCAGCAGCCGAAACAGGGGGCAGAATGGCTACACCTTC.

V usage is TRBV19 and J usage is TRBJ2-4; D is perhaps TRBD2 (6 bases). Germline V gene data show CDR1 as LNHDA and CDR2 as SQIVND (reference sequence). Trimming took 6 bases from V and 7 from J, leaving 10 bases between them. This CDR3 region has 12 residues. The CDR3 loop is CASRPGGNIQYF. DNA of the CDR3: TGTGCCAGTAGGCCTGGAGGGAACATTCAGTACTTC.

This sequence joins TRBV9 and TRBJ2-3; 8 nucleotides match TRBD2. V shed 0 bases, J shed 5 bases, and the junction held 8 bases outside the gene matches. The CDR3 sequence is 16 residues long. Germline V lookup: CDR1 SGDLS, CDR2 YYNGEE. DNA of the CDR3: TGTGCCAGCAGCGTAGATAGCGGGACCGCCAGAGATACGCAGTATTTT. Translating gives CASSVDSGTARDTQYF.

This rearrangement joins TRBV2 to TRBJ2-1; 11 bases match TRBD2. From germline, CDR1 is SNHLY and CDR2 FYNNEI. V was clipped by 1 base and J by 10 bases; unmatched bases: 6. The CDR3 covers 15 residues. The CDR3, as DNA: TGTGCCAGCAGTGAAGTACTAGCGGGAGTAGGGGAGCAGTTCTTC. Translation: CASSEVLAGVGEQFF.